This entry concerns a single T cell receptor (beta chain). This clonotype came up once. The antigen this receptor binds is unknown. Per-base qualities were not stored, and no clone one base away is much larger. One read alone provides weak support. Any patient with an uncontrolled infection, another autoimmune disease, pregnancy or lactation was excluded. Diagnoses were established on the basis of clinical symptoms, serum thyroxine and TRAb, thyroid ultrasound, and orbital computed tomography. Total RNA was extracted using Trizol reagent, and RNA quality was assessed on an Agilent 2100 Bioanalyzer. TCR beta CDR3 regions were amplified from RNA transcripts. The first round of RT-PCR for the TCR CDR3 was performed with the HTBI primer set and the Qiagen OneStep RT-PCR kit. Libraries were constructed in a second round of multiplex PCR, after which size selection and purification were performed. Libraries were sequenced paired-end with 100 bp reads on an Illumina HiSeq2000. The paper's data handling went like this. SOAPnuke was used to process the raw data, removing reads that contained adapters or uncalled bases, had a mean Phred below 15, or lacked an exact match to the constant primer or identifier. High-quality paired reads were merged with COPE v1.2.5, and unique nucleotide sequences were defined as clonotypes. MiTCR v1.1 was used to align clonotypes to the IMGT TRBV, TRBD and TRBJ reference segments. The analysis was restricted to V-J combinations with a frequency above 0.0001, which together covered just over 98% of the repertoires. The TCS score was defined as the ratio of F50 (clonal expansion) to E x V (chaos), calculated using BLOSUM62-based TCRdist between CDR3 peptides within each V-J. Welch's t-statistics and random forest reduced fewer than 600 V-J features to roughly 13, which were used in a naive Bayes classifier (R e1071). The similarity between thyroid and blood repertoires was quantified using the Morisita-Horn index. The public reads were reanalyzed by TCRdb: fastp trimming at Q25, MiXCR alignment, in-frame beta chains only. Rows with a matching CDR3 protein are joined into one entry that keeps the most common DNA and genes. These V and J calls are TCRdb output, not the study's own analysis. The sample table contains approximately 510,000 distinct CDR3 sequences; only one count was recorded for 46% of them. The ten top clones hold around 47% of the sample.

This sample is drawn from a study of T cells in Graves' hyperthyroidism and ophthalmopathy (dated by TCRdb to 2018 to 2020). Regarding the complete study: To identify TCR V-J signatures that set the groups apart, the researchers used a discovery cohort of about a hundred patients, made up of around 42 with Graves' ophthalmopathy and 57 with stable Graves' hyperthyroidism. Thyroid tissue and blood T-cell repertoires from roughly six Graves' hyperthyroidism patients were also compared in the study. Once sampling was done, hyperthyroidism patients were given methimazole at a starting dose of 30 mg daily, whereas ophthalmopathy patients were given high-dose intravenous methylprednisolone. The 90 to 100 discovery patients were randomly split 7:3 into training and test sets. Prospective prediction of ophthalmopathy was tested in an independent validation cohort of 18 to 20 hyperthyroidism patients and 15 to 17 patients who later progressed to ophthalmopathy. TCR Vbeta CDR3 sequencing of 135 peripheral blood samples (over 40 ophthalmopathy, roughly 74 hyperthyroidism and approximately 17 progressor patients) is reported in the paper. The paper's findings and limits, for the study overall: Sample size was not statistically predetermined, and blinding of investigators to group allocation was not performed. During validation, the model predicted progression to ophthalmopathy a median of around six months ahead of onset, with around 65% sensitivity and almost 75% specificity. Most expanded thyroid clonotypes (frequency above 0.001) were also found in blood, which suggests that blood repertoires may mirror thyroid immune responses. In cross-validation, a model built on a 13 V-J signature told ophthalmopathy apart from stable hyperthyroidism with 85% to 90% sensitivity and around 81% specificity, and in testing the same model reached 80%/75%.

As encoded in the germline V gene (reference sequence), CDR1 is SEHNR while CDR2 is FQNEAQ. From its cysteine to its phenylalanine, the CDR3 spans 14 amino acids. Only the CDR3 DNA is retained, 42 bases long and in frame from the first base. V is shortened by 3 bases, J by 5 bases, and the region joining them spans 14 bases. This receptor was taken from an adult woman with Graves' disease, either hyperthyroidism or ophthalmopathy (not recorded which). Sample: peripheral blood or thyroid tissue (not recorded which). The chain uses TRBV7-9 and TRBJ2-7; the D gene is perhaps TRBD2, from 6 matching bases. The nucleotides read TGTGCCAGCAGCTTGGGGACTGCGGGCAACGAGCAGTACTTC. This codes for CASSLGTAGNEQYF.